A single sample is the source of the 27 T cell receptor beta chains below, sequenced in a study of blood T cell repertoires in COVID-19. Clones were sequenced by immunoSEQ multiplex PCR, and TCRdb holds only the in-frame ones, with some missing. This sample carries over 150,000 clones, 85% to 90% of them seen once, and the ten largest clones take 2.5% to 3%. The sequenced material came from peripheral blood. All receptors come from a woman of 80 years or more with COVID-19, enrolled during active disease.

The gene calls are TRBV4-1 and TRBJ2-3, with TRBD2 matching 7 bases. Germline V gene data show CDR1 as MGHRA and CDR2 as YSYEKL. The J segment lost 0 bases and the V segment lost 0 bases, leaving 6 bases of the junction unmatched. The CDR3 extends over 17 amino acids. CDR3 amino acids: CASSQERGGRSTDTQYF. DNA for the CDR3: TGCGCCAGCAGCCAAGAACGCGGCGGGAGAAGCACAGATACGCAGTATTTT.

The CDR3 DNA reads TGTGCCAGCAGCCCCTACCGGACTAGCAATGAGCAGTTCTTC. Its translation: CASSPYRTSNEQFF. The J gene is TRBJ2-1, the V gene TRBV7-2; 7 bases fit TRBD2. The CDR3 consists of 14 residues. After removal of 5 bases from V and 6 bases from J, the junction contained 7 bases not matched to a gene. In germline, CDR1 is SGHTA, CDR2 FQGNSA.

This clone came up once. The V and J genes are TRBV7-2 and TRBJ2-5, with D maybe TRBD1 (6 bases). Looked up from germline, CDR1 is SGHTA and CDR2 is FQGNSA. The CDR3 consists of 15 residues. Between the trimmed V and J ends, which lost 2 bases and 6 bases, there was a span of 16 bases. The DNA of the CDR3 is TGTGCCAGCAGCTTATCAGGACAGCTTGGCCAGACCCAGTACTTC. It encodes CASSLSGQLGQTQYF.

The chain uses TRBV6-5 and TRBJ2-3; 11 bases align to TRBD1. With 6 bases clipped from V and 0 bases from J, the junction kept 2 bases outside the gene matches. The CDR3 spans 15 residues. CDR1 MNHEY and CDR2 SVGAGI come from the germline V gene. CDR3 coding DNA: TGTGCCAGCAGGGACAGGGGGCCTAGCACAGATACGCAGTATTTT. Translated: CASRDRGPSTDTQYF.

On this clone itself: An end of the junction differs from the germline gene, which may be a read error. The chain uses TRBV7-7 and TRBJ2-1; 9 nucleotides line up with TRBD2. Per germline, CDR1 SSHAT and CDR2 FNYEAQ (reference sequence). The CDR3 totals 16 residues. DNA of the CDR3: TGTGCTAGCAGCCCCCTAGCGGGATTGCTTTACAATGAGCAGTTCTTC. Translation gives CASSPLAGLLYNEQFF.

The V and J genes are TRBV3-1 (or the pseudogene TRBV3-2) and TRBJ1-5, with a weak D call TRBD1 (6 bases). Germline CDR1 is LGHDT and CDR2 is YNNKEL (reference sequence). V was clipped by 1 base and J by 2 bases, with 9 bases between them. There are 15 residues in the CDR3. The CDR3 is CASSQGGGGNQPQHF. CDR3 coding DNA: TGTGCCAGCAGCCAAGGAGGGGGTGGCAATCAGCCCCAGCATTTT.

The chain recombines TRBV28 with TRBJ2-7; 14 bases align to TRBD2. V dropped 10 bases and J dropped 2; count of bases not matched to a gene: 4. Germline values: CDR1 MDHEN, CDR2 SYDVKM. The CDR3 extends over 14 amino acids. The CDR3 protein is CATGTSGRTYEQYF. Here the CDR3 DNA reads TGTGCCACCGGGACTAGCGGGAGAACCTACGAGCAGTACTTC.

V usage is TRBV28 and J usage is TRBJ1-4; TRBD1 matches 9 bases. CDR3 length: 16 amino acids. Germline V gene sequence: CDR1 MDHEN, CDR2 SYDVKM. V lost 5 bases and J lost 8; bases outside the gene matches: 12. The CDR3 is CASSPPGQGVREKLFF. In DNA form, the CDR3 reads TGTGCCAGCAGTCCGCCGGGACAGGGTGTCCGAGAAAAACTGTTTTTT.

The chain has TRBV28 and TRBJ2-5; TRBD1 matches at 10 bases. The CDR3 loop spans 16 amino acids. V was pared by 1 base and J by 5 bases, with 7 bases of the junction left unmatched. Germline V gene data show CDR1 as MDHEN and CDR2 as SYDVKM. Here the CDR3 DNA reads TGTGCCAGCAGTTTATCCGGGACAGGGGTTCAGGAGACCCAGTACTTC. This translates into CASSLSGTGVQETQYF. Full variable domain (missing parts from reference TRBV28 and TRBJ2-5): DVKVTQSSRYLVKRTGEKVFLECVQDMDHENMFWYRQDPGLGLRLIYFSYDVKMKEKGDIPEGYSVSREKKERFSLILESASTNQTSMYLCASSLSGTGVQETQYFGPGTRLLVL.

The chain carries TRBV5-1 and TRBJ2-5, with D perhaps TRBD1 (5 bases). V lost 2 bases to trimming and J lost 5 bases, with 10 bases between them. The CDR3 loop spans 13 amino acids. The germline V gene has CDR1 SGHRS and CDR2 YFSETQ. The CDR3 bases are TGCGCCAGCAGCTTCGAAGGGGCCGAGACCCAGTACTTC. Translation gives CASSFEGAETQYF.

This clone showed up just a few times. The V and J genes are TRBV19 and TRBJ2-3; D unclear. The CDR3 totals 14 residues. The germline V gene has CDR1 LNHDA and CDR2 SQIVND (reference sequence). V gave up 5 bases and J gave up 6 bases, with 15 bases separating them. As DNA, the CDR3 is TGTGCCAGTAGTCCCGCGGCCCTTTTTGATACGCAGTATTTT. It translates to CASSPAALFDTQYF.

The V gene is TRBV5-4, the J gene TRBJ2-5, with D perhaps TRBD1 (6 bases). The ends were cut back, 2 bases at V and 5 bases at J, with 10 bases in the middle. This CDR3 has 13 amino acids. Germline CDR1 SGHNT, CDR2 YYREEE (reference sequence). The CDR3 loop is CASSLQGLETQYF. The CDR3 bases are TGTGCCAGCAGCTTACAGGGTTTGGAGACCCAGTACTTC.

The chain joins TRBV18 to TRBJ2-7; D is possibly TRBD2 (5 bases). The CDR3 has 15 amino acids. V was clipped by 5 bases and J by 7 bases, with 21 bases between them. CDR1 is KGHSH, CDR2 LQKENI, per germline. The CDR3 DNA reads as TGTGCCAGCTCAGATTTCCTTGCCGGGGTCGAAGAGCAGTACTTC. It encodes CASSDFLAGVEEQYF.

This chain links TRBV5-1 with TRBJ1-4, with a possible D match to TRBD1 (5 bases). Trimming cost V 3 bases and J 3 bases, with 9 bases left between them. The germline gives CDR1 SGHRS, CDR2 YFSETQ. The CDR3 totals 14 residues. The CDR3 nucleotides read TGCGCCAGCAGCTCCGGGGGAGCTAATGAAAAACTGTTTTTT. Its translation: CASSSGGANEKLFF. Full variable domain (remainder filled in from reference TRBV5-1 and TRBJ1-4): KAGVTQTPRYLIKTRGQQVTLSCSPISGHRSVSWYQQTPGQGLQFLFEYFSETQRNKGNFPGRFSGRQFSNSRSEMNVSTLELGDSALYLCASSSGGANEKLFFGSGTQLSVL.

This clone is a singleton in its sample. The V and J genes are TRBV6-5 and TRBJ2-7; 10 positions agree with TRBD1. This CDR3 spans 15 amino acids. The V gene end was trimmed by 6 bases and the J gene end by 4 bases; junction bases not matched to a gene: 9. From germline, CDR1 is MNHEY and CDR2 SVGAGI. In DNA form, the CDR3 reads TGTGCCAGCAGACCTCGGACAGGGGGACTATACGAGCAGTACTTC. It specifies CASRPRTGGLYEQYF.

This clone was picked up a small number of times. The chain carries TRBV4-1 and TRBJ2-1; 9 nucleotides match TRBD1. V gave up 0 bases and J gave up 3 bases; unmatched junction bases: 9. This CDR3 contains 18 residues. CDR1 is MGHRA, CDR2 YSYEKL, per germline. The CDR3 region is CASSQDELGTGYYNEQFF. For the CDR3, the DNA is TGCGCCAGCAGCCAAGATGAGCTAGGGACAGGGTACTACAATGAGCAGTTCTTC.

The chain joins TRBV7-9 to TRBJ1-4, with D hard to call. The germline CDR1 and CDR2 sequences are SEHNR and FQNEAQ (reference sequence). This CDR3 is 13 amino acids long. V gave up 1 base and J gave up 10 bases, with 10 bases separating them. The CDR3 DNA follows: TGTGCCAGCAGCTTAGAGGGAGGCAGAAAACTGTTTTTT. Translated: CASSLEGGRKLFF.

This sequence joins TRBV5-4 and TRBJ2-2; perhaps TRBD2 as D (8 bases). CDR3 length equals 16 residues. Germline CDR1 and CDR2: SGHNT and YYREEE (reference sequence). Between the trimmed V and J ends, which lost 5 bases and 4 bases, there was a span of 18 bases. CDR3 protein: CASRKGGGRSTGELFF. The CDR3, as DNA: TGTGCCAGCAGGAAAGGGGGCGGGAGGTCCACCGGGGAGCTGTTTTTT.

This clone was observed a single time. This rearrangement joins TRBV7-9 to TRBJ1-3; D not resolved. Looked up from germline, CDR1 is SEHNR and CDR2 is FQNEAQ (reference sequence). This CDR3 is 14 amino acids long. V dropped 8 bases and J dropped 3 bases, with 14 bases sitting between them. The CDR3 here is CASGSPGGGNTIYF. In nucleotides, the CDR3 is TGTGCCAGCGGCAGCCCCGGAGGTGGAAACACCATATATTTT. Full variable domain (rest looked up from reference TRBV7-9 and TRBJ1-3): DTGVSQNPRHKITKRGQNVTFRCDPISEHNRLYWYRQTLGQGPEFLTYFQNEAQLEKSRLLSDRFSAERPKGSFSTLEIQRTEQGDSAMYLCASGSPGGGNTIYFGEGSWLTVV.

This clone was observed once. V and J are TRBV2 and TRBJ2-7, with 7 positions matching TRBD1. The CDR3 is 15 amino acids. Unmatched junction bases numbered 11, after V lost 6 bases and J lost 3 bases. Looked up from germline, CDR1 is SNHLY and CDR2 is FYNNEI. CDR3 amino acids: CASSASGGGSYEQYF. The DNA for the CDR3 is TGTGCCAGCAGCGCATCAGGGGGTGGTAGCTACGAGCAGTACTTC.

V usage is TRBV5-1 and J usage is TRBJ1-2; D is possibly TRBD1 (5 bases). The CDR3 has 14 amino acids. V was trimmed by 0 bases and J by 5 bases, leaving 11 bases between them. CDR1 is SGHRS, CDR2 YFSETQ, per germline. CDR3 nucleotide sequence: TGCGCCAGCAGCTTGGCGACAGATACTTATGGCTACACCTTC. This codes for CASSLATDTYGYTF.

The chain recombines TRBV5-1 with TRBJ2-7; 10 positions match TRBD2. The CDR3 has 15 amino acids. The germline gives CDR1 SGHRS, CDR2 YFSETQ. V trimming: 3 bases; J trimming: 2 bases; junction bases outside the gene matches: 5. The CDR3 protein is CASSYRLAGTYEQYF. CDR3 sequence (DNA): TGCGCCAGCAGCTACAGACTAGCGGGTACCTACGAGCAGTACTTC.

This chain connects TRBV7-2 to TRBJ2-7; the match to TRBD2 covers 8 bases. From germline, CDR1 is SGHTA and CDR2 FQGNSA. V was clipped by 4 bases and J by 3 bases; unmatched bases: 8. The CDR3 is made up of 15 amino acids. In DNA, the CDR3 is TGTGCCAGCAGCTCACCCGCGAGCGGGAGCTACGAGCAGTACTTC. Translation gives CASSSPASGSYEQYF.

The chain combines TRBV6-2 or TRBV6-3 with TRBJ2-6; 7 nucleotides line up with TRBD1. The trim removed 4 bases at V and 0 bases at J, leaving 0 bases unmatched. This CDR3 comprises 15 residues. The germline V gene encodes CDR1 MNHEY and CDR2 SVGEGT. The CDR3, as DNA: TGTGCCAGCAGTTGGGACAGCTCTGGGGCCAACGTCCTGACTTTC. Its protein product is CASSWDSSGANVLTF.

This sequence joins TRBV5-4 and TRBJ2-2, with 7 bases identical to TRBD1. The trim removed 4 bases at V and 0 bases at J, leaving 3 bases unmatched. The CDR3 extends over 15 amino acids. Germline V CDR1 and CDR2: SGHNT, YYREEE (reference sequence). The CDR3 DNA follows: TGTGCCAGCAGCAGGGACAGACCGAACACCGGGGAGCTGTTTTTT. It translates to CASSRDRPNTGELFF.

V is TRBV2 and J is TRBJ1-5; 8 bases agree with TRBD1. CDR1 is SNHLY and CDR2 is FYNNEI in the germline V gene. V lost 1 base, J lost 4 bases, and 3 bases stayed unmatched. CDR3 length equals 15 residues. The CDR3 DNA reads TGTGCCAGCAGTGAAGGGACAGGGAAAAATCAGCCCCAGCATTTT. Translated: CASSEGTGKNQPQHF. The full variable domain, rest sourced from reference TRBV2 and TRBJ1-5, is EPEVTQTPSHQVTQMGQEVILRCVPISNHLYFYWYRQILGQKVEFLVSFYNNEISEKSEIFDDQFSVERPDGSNFTLKIRSTKLEDSAMYFCASSEGTGKNQPQHFGDGTRLSIL.

This chain uses TRBV21-1 with TRBJ2-2; the D call of TRBD2 is as the table states it, not checked on the DNA. TRBV21-1 is recorded as a pseudogene. There are 15 residues in the CDR3. CDR3 nucleotides: TGTGCCAGCAGCAAAGTTTCCGGGACTACCGGGGAGCTGTTTTTT. As protein: CASSKVSGTTGELFF.